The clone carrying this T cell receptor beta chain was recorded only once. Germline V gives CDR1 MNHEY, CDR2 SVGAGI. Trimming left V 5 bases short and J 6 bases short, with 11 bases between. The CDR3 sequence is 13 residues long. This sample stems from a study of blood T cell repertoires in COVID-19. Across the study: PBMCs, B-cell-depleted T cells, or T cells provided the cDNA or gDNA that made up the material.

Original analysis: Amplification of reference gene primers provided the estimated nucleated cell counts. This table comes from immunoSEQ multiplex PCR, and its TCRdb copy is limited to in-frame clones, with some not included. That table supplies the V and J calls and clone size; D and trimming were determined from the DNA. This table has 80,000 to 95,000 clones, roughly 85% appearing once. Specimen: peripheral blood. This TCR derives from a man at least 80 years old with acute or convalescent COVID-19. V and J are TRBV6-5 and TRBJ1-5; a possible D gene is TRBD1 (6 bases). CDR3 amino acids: CASSPTGSQPQHF. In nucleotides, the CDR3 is TGTGCCAGCAGTCCCACAGGGAGTCAGCCCCAGCATTTT.